This T cell receptor beta chain was sequenced in a study of cytomegalovirus exposure and HLA in healthy donors. Between the trimmed V and J ends, which lost 2 bases and 5 bases, there was a span of 12 bases. The CDR3 has 14 amino acids. Germline-derived CDR1 and CDR2 are SNHLY and FYNNEI. PCR was performed using 60 Vbeta and 13 Jbeta primers. TCRdb keeps only in-frame clones here, not all; method: immunoSEQ multiplex PCR. Of around 150,000 clones in the sample, roughly 79% were seen once. Material for sequencing was PBMCs. The clonotype originates from a man younger than 40 in good health and CMV-seropositive. The V call is TRBV2, the J call TRBJ2-5; D ambiguous. Here the CDR3 reads CASSESTLLETQYF. The CDR3 DNA reads TGTGCCAGCAGTGAAAGCACCTTATTGGAGACCCAGTACTTC.